This T cell receptor beta chain was observed in a study of T cells in Graves' hyperthyroidism and ophthalmopathy. The study's findings and limits: Within blood appeared most thyroid clonotypes that had expanded above 0.001.

This clonotype has ten or more counts. Antigen unknown. Patients were excluded for uncontrolled infection, other autoimmune disease, pregnancy or lactation. The diagnoses drew upon clinical symptoms, serum thyroxine and TRAb, thyroid ultrasound and orbital computed tomography. PBMCs were derived from approximately 10 ml fresh peripheral blood. Template material for amplifying TCR beta CDR3 regions consisted of RNA transcripts. TCR CDR3 regions were first amplified by RT-PCR with HTBI primers. TCRdb re-analysed the multiplex PCR reads in MiXCR, keeping a single row per CDR3 protein. The sample carries fewer than 450,000 distinct CDR3 sequences, about 15% recorded once. The clonotype comes from a young woman with Graves' hyperthyroidism that later progressed to Graves' ophthalmopathy. Sequenced material: blood.

CDR3 sequence (DNA): TGTGCCAGCAGTTTAAGGACAGGGTGGCCAGAGACCCAGTACTTC. Protein: CASSLRTGWPETQYF. The chain uses TRBV28 and TRBJ2-5, with 8 nucleotides matching TRBD1. Germline V gene lookup returns CDR1 MDHEN and CDR2 SYDVKM. The CDR3 consists of 15 residues. After removal of 2 bases from V and 4 bases from J, the junction contained 6 bases not matched to a gene.